These 22 T cell receptor beta chains share one sample of origin, sequenced in a study of prognosis after radiotherapy for stage I lung cancer. Genomic DNA served as the source from which two-round multiplex PCR generated TCR beta CDR3 amplicons. First-round PCR used primers specific to each TRBV and TRBJ gene. TCRdb re-called the multiplex PCR reads through MiXCR, storing one row per CDR3 protein. The sample includes 51,000 or so distinct CDR3 sequences, around a third of them seen just once. The sequenced sample was PBMCs, obtained before or after stereotactic body radiation therapy (not recorded which). Every receptor here comes from a donor aged 50 or older with non-small cell lung cancer.

As regards this clonotype: One end of the junction does not line up with germline, which may come from a read error. The chain combines TRBV14 with TRBJ2-1; D is unresolved. Germline V CDR1 and CDR2: SGHDN, FVKESK. CDR3 length equals 16 residues. The CDR3 bases are TGTGCCAGCAGCCAAGCCCCGTACTATAGAGACAATGATCAGTTCTTC. Translating gives CASSQAPYYRDNDQFF.

This clonotype was seen more than once but under ten times. This may come from a read error, since a much larger clone is one base off. The CDR3 nucleotides are TGTTCCAGCCGGGGACAGTCCTACGAGCAGTACTTC. This encodes CSSRGQSYEQYF. The chain links TRBV6-2 or TRBV6-3 to TRBJ2-7, with TRBD1 matching over 7 bases. The CDR3 runs 12 residues. CDR1 and CDR2 from the germline V gene are MNHEY and SVGEGT.

About this clonotype itself: One junction end does not reproduce the germline sequence, and a read error may be involved. The chain combines TRBV20-1 with TRBJ1-5, with D perhaps TRBD1 (6 bases). The CDR3 totals 16 residues. CDR1 and CDR2 from the germline V gene are DFQATT and SNEGSKA (reference sequence). The CDR3 region is CIARDTRGGGNQLQHF. The CDR3, as DNA: TGCATTGCTAGAGATACCCGGGGGGGCGGCAATCAGCTCCAGCATTTT.

This clonotype was observed a few times. This rearrangement joins TRBV29-1 to TRBJ2-4; no clear D. The CDR3 spans 15 residues. V lost 6 bases and J 0 bases, leaving 15 bases between the germline ends. Germline V lookup: CDR1 SQVTM, CDR2 ANQGSEA. The CDR3 sequence is CSVTSLKGAKNIQYF. CDR3 coding DNA: TGCAGCGTGACGTCCCTAAAAGGAGCCAAAAACATTCAGTACTTC.

In this sample, this clonotype turned up many times. The chain carries TRBV28 and TRBJ2-7; 8 nucleotides agree with TRBD2. The CDR3 is 17 residues long. Trimming removed 5 bases from V and 4 bases from J; junction bases left unmatched: 16. Germline assignment: CDR1 MDHEN and CDR2 SYDVKM. The CDR3 loop is CASSGSSAGASRYEQYF. The CDR3 nucleotides read TGTGCCAGCAGTGGGTCGTCAGCGGGAGCCTCGCGATACGAGCAGTACTTC.

In this sample, this clonotype turned up many times. The chain uses TRBV20-1 and TRBJ2-7; D gene unclear. V was trimmed by 3 bases and J by 3 bases, leaving 15 bases between them. There are 14 residues in the CDR3. Per germline, CDR1 DFQATT and CDR2 SNEGSKA (reference sequence). This CDR3 reads CSASNTLKNYEQYF. The CDR3 nucleotides are TGCAGTGCTAGCAATACCTTAAAAAACTACGAGCAGTACTTC.

The sample holds many counts of this clonotype. No conserved phenylalanine or tryptophan ends this CDR3, so it is likely a read error. The CDR3 sequence: CSASGDEQFL. In DNA form, the CDR3 reads TGCAGTGCTAGCGGGGATGAGCAGTTCCTC. This sequence joins TRBV20-1 and TRBJ2-1; possibly TRBD2 for D (5 bases). The ends were cut back, 3 bases at V and 8 bases at J, with 5 bases in the middle. The CDR3 covers 10 residues. Germline V lookup: CDR1 DFQATT, CDR2 SNEGSKA (reference sequence).

This clonotype was counted ten times or more. CDR3: CASSLDSRTAHEKLFF. As DNA, the CDR3 is TGTGCCAGCAGCTTAGATTCCCGGACTGCTCATGAAAAACTGTTTTTT. This chain uses TRBV11-2 with TRBJ1-4; D remains unclear. Deletions cut 0 bases from V and 6 bases from J, with 14 bases between. The CDR3 sequence is 16 residues long. Germline V gene lookup returns CDR1 SGHAT and CDR2 FQNNGV.

This clonotype was counted once. One end of the junction fails to match germline, which may point to a read error. The rearrangement uses TRBV19 and TRBJ1-5, with TRBD1 identical over 11 bases. The CDR3 runs 16 residues. Germline CDR1 LNHDA, CDR2 SQIVND (reference sequence). The DNA of the CDR3 is TGTGCCATTAGTACTTCCCGGGACAGGGGGTATCATCCCCAGCATTTT. Translation gives CAISTSRDRGYHPQHF.

The J gene is TRBJ2-3, the V gene TRBV12-3 or TRBV12-4, with TRBD1 as a possible D gene (7 bases). V was trimmed by 5 bases and J by 5 bases, leaving 17 bases between them. There are 15 residues in the CDR3. CDR3 sequence (DNA): TGTGCCAGCAGTCCCGGGGCCCAGGGGGGAGATACGCAGTATTTT. Translating it yields CASSPGAQGGDTQYF.

This clonotype was counted a single time. The chain recombines TRBV7-2 with TRBJ2-5, with D possibly TRBD1 on 6 matching bases. This CDR3 spans 15 amino acids. Trimming left V 5 bases short and J 8 bases short, with 21 bases between. CDR1 and CDR2 (germline): SGHTA, FQGNSA. CDR3 amino acids: CASSPQGFGVDTQYF. The CDR3 bases are TGTGCCAGCAGCCCCCAGGGGTTTGGGGTAGATACCCAGTACTTC.

This clonotype was seen repeatedly, ten times or more. The chain has TRBV5-1 and TRBJ2-7; 8 nucleotides line up with TRBD1. Looked up from germline, CDR1 is SGHRS and CDR2 is YFSETQ. This CDR3 comprises 16 residues. J gave up 2 bases and V 0 bases, and 7 bases lay outside the gene matches. CDR3 protein: CASSLATDRVPYEQYF. In DNA, the CDR3 is TGCGCCAGCAGCTTGGCGACGGACAGGGTCCCCTACGAGCAGTACTTC.

This clonotype has at least ten counts. The chain links TRBV12-3 or TRBV12-4 to TRBJ2-7, with no clear D. The V and J ends lost 8 bases and 0 bases respectively, with 8 bases between them. The CDR3 is 12 residues long. The CDR3 region has the DNA TGTGCCAGCGCTAGATTCTCCTACGAGCAGTACTTC. Translating gives CASARFSYEQYF.

The rearrangement joins TRBV28 to TRBJ2-1, with TRBD2 matching over 13 bases. Germline CDR1 and CDR2: MDHEN and SYDVKM. This CDR3 has 16 residues. Germline trimming cut 7 bases from V and 4 bases from J; bases unmatched to any gene: 7. The CDR3 coding sequence is TGTGCCAGCATTAAATCGGGACTAGCGGGATACAATGAGCAGTTCTTC. Its protein is CASIKSGLAGYNEQFF.

This clonotype was seen at least ten times. The V gene is TRBV12-3 or TRBV12-4, the J gene TRBJ2-1; D is undetermined. There are 12 residues in the CDR3. Trimming shortened V by 6 bases and J by 8 bases, and 11 bases separated the two germline ends. The CDR3 DNA reads TGTGCCAGCAGGAAGAACCGGCATGAGCAGTTCTTC. Protein sequence: CASRKNRHEQFF.

The rearrangement links TRBV19 to TRBJ2-7; D is possibly TRBD2 (5 bases). The CDR3 is 14 amino acids. V lost 0 bases, J lost 7 bases, and 13 bases lay in between. Germline V gene data show CDR1 as LNHDA and CDR2 as SQIVND (reference sequence). CDR3 amino acids: CASSIDIFRGEQYF. The CDR3 DNA follows: TGTGCCAGTAGTATAGATATATTCCGGGGAGAGCAGTACTTC.

This clonotype occurred many times. V is TRBV6-1 and J is TRBJ2-3, with D possibly called TRBD1 or TRBD2 (6 bases each). Germline V gene data show CDR1 as MNHNS and CDR2 as SASEGT. The CDR3 spans 17 residues. The ends were cut back, 1 base at V and 1 base at J, with 15 bases in the middle. The CDR3 DNA sequence: TGTGCCAGCAGTGAAGTTGGAGGGGGTGGGGGCACAGATACGCAGTATTTT. This gives the protein CASSEVGGGGGTDTQYF.

This clonotype came up many times. The V and J genes are TRBV29-1 and TRBJ1-1; no definite D call. In germline, CDR1 is SQVTM, CDR2 ANQGSEA. There are 13 residues in the CDR3. The V gene lost 7 bases and the J gene lost 0 bases, with 12 bases spanning the gap. The CDR3 DNA is TGCAGCGGCAACAGAGACATGAACACTGAAGCTTTCTTT. Protein product: CSGNRDMNTEAFF.

This clonotype was seen at least ten times. This chain connects TRBV11-2 to TRBJ1-1; D is possibly TRBD1 (6 bases). The germline V and J ends were trimmed by 5 bases and 12 bases, with 19 bases remaining between them. The length of the CDR3 is 13 residues. Germline values: CDR1 SGHAT, CDR2 FQNNGV. For the CDR3, the DNA is TGTGCCAGCAGCCTTGGAGTATGGGGGGCTCCTTTCTTT. It is translated as CASSLGVWGAPFF. Filled out from reference TRBV11-2 and TRBJ1-1, the complete variable domain reads EAGVAQSPRYKIIEKRQSVAFWCNPISGHATLYWYQQILGQGPKLLIQFQNNGVVDDSQLPKDRFSAERLKGVDSTLKIQPAKLEDSAVYLCASSLGVWGAPFFGQGTRLTVV.

Regarding this clonotype: A far larger clone is just one base off, so this is likely a read error. This rearrangement joins TRBV6-5 to TRBJ2-3; D call uncertain. The CDR3 runs 12 residues. The V end was cut by 1 base, the J end by 8 bases, with 7 bases between. Germline V gene lookup returns CDR1 MNHEY and CDR2 SVGAGI. The CDR3 spells CASSYLIGTQYF. CDR3 DNA sequence: TGTGCCAGCAGTTACTTGATTGGTACGCAGTATTTT.

This clonotype was found many times. The chain carries TRBV7-3 and TRBJ2-2; D is unresolved. Trimming stripped 8 bases from V and 3 bases from J, with 1 base between. Per germline, CDR1 SGHTA and CDR2 FQGTGA. CDR3 length: 10 amino acids. The CDR3 is CASYTGELFF. The CDR3 bases are TGTGCCAGCTACACCGGGGAGCTGTTTTTT.

This clonotype has just a few counts. The V and J genes are TRBV29-1 and TRBJ2-3, with 10 bases that match TRBD2. V shed 7 bases, J shed 6 bases, and the junction held 19 bases outside the gene matches. The CDR3 is made up of 17 amino acids. Germline CDR1 is SQVTM and CDR2 is ANQGSEA. CDR3 DNA: TGCAGCGCTCCTTCTCCGGGACTAGCGCCACCCCGGGATACGCAGTATTTT. Its translation: CSAPSPGLAPPRDTQYF.